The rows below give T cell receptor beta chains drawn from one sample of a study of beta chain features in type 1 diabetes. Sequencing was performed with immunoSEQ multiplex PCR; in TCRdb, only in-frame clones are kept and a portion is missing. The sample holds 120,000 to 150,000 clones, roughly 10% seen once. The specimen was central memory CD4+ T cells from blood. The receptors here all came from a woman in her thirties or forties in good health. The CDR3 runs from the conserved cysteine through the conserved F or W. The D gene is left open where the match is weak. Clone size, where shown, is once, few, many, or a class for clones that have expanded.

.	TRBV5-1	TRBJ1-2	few	TGCGCCAGCAGCTTGGGGGGCCTTACTAACTATGGCTACACCTTC	CASSLGGLTNYGYTF
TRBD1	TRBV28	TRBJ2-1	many	TGTGCCAGCAGCCTGAGAGGGACAGGGGCAAAGAATGAGCAGTTCTTC	CASSLRGTGAKNEQFF
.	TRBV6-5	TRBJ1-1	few	TGTGCCAGCAGTGAGGCCATCGGATACACTGAAGCTTTCTTT	CASSEAIGYTEAFF
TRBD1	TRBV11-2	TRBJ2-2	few	TGTGCCAGCAGCTCAACCGGGACAGTAAACACCGGGGAGCTGTTTTTT	CASSSTGTVNTGELFF
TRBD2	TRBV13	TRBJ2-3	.	TGTGCCAGCAGCTTAGTCGCTAGCGGGGGCCCGGATACGCAGTATTTT	CASSLVASGGPDTQYF
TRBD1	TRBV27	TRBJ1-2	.	TGTGCCAGCAGTTTAATGAGGGGACAGCCCCCTAACTATGGCTACACCTTC	CASSLMRGQPPNYGYTF
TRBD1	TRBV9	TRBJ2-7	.	TGTGCCAGCAGCGTAGGGGGGACAGGGTTAAAAGCGGGCGAGCAGTACTTC	CASSVGGTGLKAGEQYF
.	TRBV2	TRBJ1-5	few	TGTGCCAGCAGCTATACAACAGGTCAGCCCCAGCATTTT	CASSYTTGQPQHF
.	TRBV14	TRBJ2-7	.	TGTGCCAGCAGCCATACCCCCGGGACAAGTTCCTACGAGCAGTACTTC	CASSHTPGTSSYEQYF
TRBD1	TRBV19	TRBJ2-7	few	TGTGCCAGTTCTCCCAAGGGACAGCTTTACGAGCAGTACTTC	CASSPKGQLYEQYF
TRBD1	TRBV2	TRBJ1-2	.	TGTGCCAGCAATAGAAAGGGGGCGGACTACCTTCGTGGCTACACCTTC	CASNRKGADYLRGYTF
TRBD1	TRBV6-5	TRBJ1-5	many	TGTGCCAGCAGGATGACAGGGGTTAATCAGCCCCAGCATTTT	CASRMTGVNQPQHF
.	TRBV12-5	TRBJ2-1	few	TGTGCTAGTGGTTTGCGGGGCAATGAGCAGTTCTTC	CASGLRGNEQFF
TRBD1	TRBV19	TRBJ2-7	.	TGTGCCAGTAGTTTCGACGGGACAGCACCCTACGAGCAGTACTTC	CASSFDGTAPYEQYF
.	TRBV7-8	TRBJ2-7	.	TGTGCCAGCAGCTTAACGACAGTGAATAAACCAACCTACGAGCAGTACTTC	CASSLTTVNKPTYEQYF
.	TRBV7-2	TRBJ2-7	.	TGTGCCAGCAGCTCCAGCGGCTACGAGCAGTACTTC	CASSSSGYEQYF
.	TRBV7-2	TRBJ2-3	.	TGTGCCACGAACCCGCTAGGAAACACAGATACGCAGTATTTT	CATNPLGNTDTQYF
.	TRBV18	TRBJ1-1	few	TGTGCCAGCTCACCCGCCCCGGTGAACACTGAAGCTTTCTTT	CASSPAPVNTEAFF
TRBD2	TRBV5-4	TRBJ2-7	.	TGTGCCAGCAGCTTGGGAGGGAGGGAATCCCACGAGCAGTACTTC	CASSLGGRESHEQYF
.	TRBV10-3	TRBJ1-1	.	TGTGCCATCACCGTGCAGGGGTCGAACACTGAAGCTTTCTTT	CAITVQGSNTEAFF
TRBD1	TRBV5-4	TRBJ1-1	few	TGTGCCAGCAGCTTGCAGGGGGCAGGTCGGTCCACTGAAGCTTTCTTT	CASSLQGAGRSTEAFF
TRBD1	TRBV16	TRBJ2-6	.	TGTGCCAGCAGCCCCCCGGGACAGGGGGGGGCTGGGGCCAACGTCCTGACTTTC	CASSPPGQGGAGANVLTF
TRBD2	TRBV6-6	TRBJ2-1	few	TGTGCCAGCAGTTACTTTGGCGGGGGGGTAAATGAGCAGTTCTTC	CASSYFGGGVNEQFF
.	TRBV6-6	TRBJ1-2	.	TGTGCCAGCAGGGGAGGGGGAAGTGATAACTATGGCTACACCTTC	CASRGGGSDNYGYTF
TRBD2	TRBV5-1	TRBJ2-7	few	TGCGCCAGCAGCTTGGCGGGAGGGACATACGAGCAGTACTTC	CASSLAGGTYEQYF
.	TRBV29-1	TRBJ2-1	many	TGCAGCGTGACTAGGGTAGCTGATGAGCAGTTCTTC	CSVTRVADEQFF
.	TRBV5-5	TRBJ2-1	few	TGTGCCAGCAGCTTGAACAGGGCTCTCAATGAGCAGTTCTTC	CASSLNRALNEQFF
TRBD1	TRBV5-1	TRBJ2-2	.	TGCGCCAGCAGCTGGGGACAGGTCACCGGGGAGCTGTTTTTT	CASSWGQVTGELFF
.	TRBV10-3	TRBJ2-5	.	TGTGCCATCAGTGCACGAGGGCAGGCGAAAGAGACCCAGTACTTC	CAISARGQAKETQYF
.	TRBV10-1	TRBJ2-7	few	TGCGCCAGCAGTGAGGCTGGCAGTCTCTCCTACGAGCAGTACTTC	CASSEAGSLSYEQYF
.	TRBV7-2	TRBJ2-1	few	TGTGCCAGCAGCTCGTTTTATGAGCAGTTCTTC	CASSSFYEQFF
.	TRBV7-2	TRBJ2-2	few	TGTGCCAGCAGCACGAGCGGCCCCGGGGAGCTGTTTTTT	CASSTSGPGELFF
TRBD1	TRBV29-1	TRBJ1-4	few	TGCAGCGTCACGGACCCGACAGGGGGGGGTGAAAAACTGTTTTTT	CSVTDPTGGGEKLFF
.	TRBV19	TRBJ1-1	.	TGTGCCAGTATGAATGAGCAGGGCACTGAAGCTTTCTTT	CASMNEQGTEAFF
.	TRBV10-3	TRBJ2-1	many	TGTGCCACCGCAAGTGAGGGCAGCGATGAGCAGTTCTTC	CATASEGSDEQFF
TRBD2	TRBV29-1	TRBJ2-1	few	TGCAGCGTTGATAAAACTAGCGGCGACTACAATGAGCAGTTCTTC	CSVDKTSGDYNEQFF
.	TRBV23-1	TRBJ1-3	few	TGCGCCAGCAGTCAACGCGACAGACGGGCATCCGGAAACACCATATATTTT	CASSQRDRRASGNTIYF
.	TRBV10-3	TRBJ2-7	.	TGTGCCATCAGTCAAACAGGAACCTACGAGCAGTACTTC	CAISQTGTYEQYF
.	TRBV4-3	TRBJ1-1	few	TGCGCCAGCAGCCAAGTTGGACAGCCCCTCACTGAAGCTTTCTTT	CASSQVGQPLTEAFF
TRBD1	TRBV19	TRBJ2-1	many	TGTGCCAGTAGTATAGGGACAGGGGGCACCGATGAGCAGTTCTTC	CASSIGTGGTDEQFF
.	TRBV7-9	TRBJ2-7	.	TGTGCCAGCAGCTTAGCTTCAGGGACATTCGAGCAGTACTTC	CASSLASGTFEQYF
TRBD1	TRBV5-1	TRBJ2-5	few	TGCGCCAGCAGCTGGCAGGGGGCGGTGGAGACCCAGTACTTC	CASSWQGAVETQYF
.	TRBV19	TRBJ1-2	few	TGTGCCAGTACATTAACAGGGACCCAGGGATTGGGTGACTATGGCTACACCTTC	CASTLTGTQGLGDYGYTF
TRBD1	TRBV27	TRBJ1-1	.	TGTGCCAGCAGGAGAGGACAGGGGGCGAACACTGAAGCTTTCTTT	CASRRGQGANTEAFF
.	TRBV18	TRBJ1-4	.	TGTGCCAGCTCTCCCCTGGTGTCGAGGAAGGAAAAACTGTTTTTT	CASSPLVSRKEKLFF
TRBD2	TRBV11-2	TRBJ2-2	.	TGTGCCAGCAGCTTAGAGACTAGCGGGGGGGCCCAGCGCACCGGGGAGCTGTTTTTT	CASSLETSGGAQRTGELFF
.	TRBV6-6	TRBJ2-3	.	TGTGCCAGCAGAGGACTTACCCCGGATACGCAGTATTTT	CASRGLTPDTQYF
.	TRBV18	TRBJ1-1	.	TGTGCCAGCTCATCTCAGGGGCTTGAAGCTTTCTTT	CASSSQGLEAFF
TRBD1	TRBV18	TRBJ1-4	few	TGTGCCAGCTCACCGTCACAGGGGCTAACTAATGAAAAACTGTTTTTT	CASSPSQGLTNEKLFF
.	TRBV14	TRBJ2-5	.	TGTGCCAGCAGCCAGTTTCGGGGGTTGCGGGAGACCCAGTACTTC	CASSQFRGLRETQYF
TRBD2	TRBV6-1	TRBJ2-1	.	TGTGCCAGCAGTGCTACTAGCGGGGGGTACAATGAGCAGTTCTTC	CASSATSGGYNEQFF
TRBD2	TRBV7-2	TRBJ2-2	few	TGTGCCAGCAGCACCCCCCAGGGCGGGGGGGCCTCCGGGGAGCTGTTTTTT	CASSTPQGGGASGELFF
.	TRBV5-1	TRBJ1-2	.	TGCGCCAGCAGCTTGGGACAGAATAACTATGGCTACACCTTC	CASSLGQNNYGYTF
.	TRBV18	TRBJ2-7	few	TGTGCCAGCTCCCAGGTTTCCCCTGGAACCACGGAACCCTACGAGCAGTACTTC	CASSQVSPGTTEPYEQYF
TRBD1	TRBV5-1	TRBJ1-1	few	TGCGCCAGCAAAGAACAGGGGGGACACACTGAAGCTTTCTTT	CASKEQGGHTEAFF
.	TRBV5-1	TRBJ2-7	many	TGCGCCAGCAGCCCTCTCGGACACGGTTACGAGCAGTACTTC	CASSPLGHGYEQYF
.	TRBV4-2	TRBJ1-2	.	TGTGCCAGCAGCCAAGATCGCGGGGAATATGGCTACACCTTC	CASSQDRGEYGYTF
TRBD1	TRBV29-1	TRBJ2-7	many	TGCAGCGTAGCAGGGACAGGGCCCTCCTACGAGCAGTACTTC	CSVAGTGPSYEQYF
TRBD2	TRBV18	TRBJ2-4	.	TGTGCCAGCTCACCACCGTCGTGGGAGGGCAGTGACATTCAGTACTTC	CASSPPSWEGSDIQYF